This T cell receptor beta chain comes out of a study of T cell responses to AZD1222 COVID-19 vaccine. A word on this clone: Its antigen remains unknown.

Study results and caveats: Among vaccine-associated CD4 TCRs, coverage spanned spike, with dominance at 160-218 and 743-854. Among those given AZD1222, only five to seven were seropositive at baseline. White British donors predominated, females outnumbered males, and clonal diversity was possibly underestimated. Spike-specific TCR breadth and depth were elevated following two AZD1222 doses.

CDR1 and CDR2 (germline): LGHDT, YNNKEL (reference sequence). V shed 4 bases and J shed 3 bases, with 19 bases lying between them. CDR3 size: 16 residues. The protocol was immunoSEQ multiplex PCR, while the TCRdb copy is restricted to in-frame clones and leaves out a portion. Here the sample spans 110,000 or so clones, more than 70% being singletons. The sample was peripheral blood, taken 28 days after the second AZD1222 dose. The origin of this receptor is an adult who received the AZD1222 COVID-19 vaccine. The chain employs TRBV3-1 (or the pseudogene TRBV3-2) and TRBJ2-7, with D possibly being TRBD2 (5 bases). The CDR3 sequence is CASSLPLRNGVYEQYF. CDR3 nucleotides: TGTGCCAGCAGCCTCCCACTGAGGAACGGGGTCTACGAGCAGTACTTC.